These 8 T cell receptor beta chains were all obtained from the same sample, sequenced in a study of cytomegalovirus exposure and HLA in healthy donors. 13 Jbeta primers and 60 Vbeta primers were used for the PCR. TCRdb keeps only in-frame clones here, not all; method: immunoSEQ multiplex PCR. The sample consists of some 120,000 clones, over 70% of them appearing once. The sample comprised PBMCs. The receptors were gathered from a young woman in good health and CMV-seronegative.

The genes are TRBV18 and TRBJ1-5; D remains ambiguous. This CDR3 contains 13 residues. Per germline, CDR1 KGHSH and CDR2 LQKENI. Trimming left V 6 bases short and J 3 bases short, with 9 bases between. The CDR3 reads CASSDGINQPQHF. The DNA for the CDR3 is TGTGCCAGCTCGGACGGGATCAATCAGCCCCAGCATTTT.

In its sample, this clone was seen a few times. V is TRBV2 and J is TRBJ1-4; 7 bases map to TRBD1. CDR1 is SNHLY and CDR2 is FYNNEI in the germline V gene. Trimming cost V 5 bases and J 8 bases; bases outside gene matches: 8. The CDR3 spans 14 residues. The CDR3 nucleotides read TGTGCCAGCAGTCACCAGGGGGTAAACGAAAAACTGTTTTTT. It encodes CASSHQGVNEKLFF.

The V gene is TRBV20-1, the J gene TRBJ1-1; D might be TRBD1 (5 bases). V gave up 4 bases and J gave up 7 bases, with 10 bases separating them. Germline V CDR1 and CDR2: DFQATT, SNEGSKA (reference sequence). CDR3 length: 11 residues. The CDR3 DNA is TGCAGTGCTACTCAGGACATTGAAGCTTTCTTT. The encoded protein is CSATQDIEAFF.

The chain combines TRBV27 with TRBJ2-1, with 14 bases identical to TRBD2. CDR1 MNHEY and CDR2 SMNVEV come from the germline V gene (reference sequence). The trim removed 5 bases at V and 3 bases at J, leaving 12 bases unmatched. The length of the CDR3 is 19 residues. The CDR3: CASSPQKTSGGAFYNEQFF. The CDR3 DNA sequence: TGTGCCAGCAGTCCCCAAAAGACTAGCGGGGGGGCGTTCTACAATGAGCAGTTCTTC.

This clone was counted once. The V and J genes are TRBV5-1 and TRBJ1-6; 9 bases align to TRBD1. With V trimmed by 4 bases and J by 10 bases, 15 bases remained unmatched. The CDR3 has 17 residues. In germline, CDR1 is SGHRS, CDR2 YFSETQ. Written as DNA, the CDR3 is TGCGCCAGCAGCACTAACCCCGTAGGGACAGGGTTCTCACCCCTCCACTTT. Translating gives CASSTNPVGTGFSPLHF. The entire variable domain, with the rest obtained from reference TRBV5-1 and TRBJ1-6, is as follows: KAGVTQTPRYLIKTRGQQVTLSCSPISGHRSVSWYQQTPGQGLQFLFEYFSETQRNKGNFPGRFSGRQFSNSRSEMNVSTLELGDSALYLCASSTNPVGTGFSPLHFGNGTRLTVT.

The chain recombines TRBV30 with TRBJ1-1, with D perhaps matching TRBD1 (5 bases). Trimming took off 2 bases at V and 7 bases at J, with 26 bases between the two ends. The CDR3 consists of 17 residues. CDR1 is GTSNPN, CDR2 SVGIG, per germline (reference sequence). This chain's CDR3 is CAWSRDSAASVTGEAFF. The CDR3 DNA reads TGTGCCTGGAGTAGAGACAGCGCAGCAAGCGTAACAGGTGAAGCTTTCTTT.

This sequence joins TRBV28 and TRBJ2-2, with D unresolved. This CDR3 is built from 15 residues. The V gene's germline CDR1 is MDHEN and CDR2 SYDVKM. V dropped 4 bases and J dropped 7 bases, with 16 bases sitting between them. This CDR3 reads CASSSSGERNGELFF. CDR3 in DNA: TGTGCCAGCAGTTCATCCGGTGAGAGGAACGGGGAGCTGTTTTTT.

The CDR3 DNA is TGTGCCAGCAGCGCCGACCCAGGGTATTCTGGAAACACCATATATTTT. It encodes CASSADPGYSGNTIYF. The chain uses TRBV9 and TRBJ1-3, with D maybe TRBD1 (5 bases). The CDR3 sequence is 16 residues long. CDR1 and CDR2 (germline): SGDLS, YYNGEE. The V end lost 3 bases, the J end lost 1 base, and 14 bases lay between the germline ends.